This TCR beta chain was recorded in a study of T cells in localized non-small cell lung cancer (dated by TCRdb to about 2020). In terms of the full investigation: The study examined T cell repertoires in a few hundred patients with early-stage NSCLC and compared tumors with uninvolved tumor-adjacent lungs. All 240 or so NSCLC patients in the cohort were treatment-naive and had localized lung tumors that were resected. NSCLC patients had a mean age of approximately 72 years, and around 130 were male and 85 to 110 female.

Remarks on this clone: Its binding antigen is unknown. Base qualities are not recorded, but no much larger clone differs from it by a single base.

V has 5 bases trimmed and J has 4 bases trimmed; junction bases matching no gene number 7. There are 15 amino acids in the CDR3, from cysteine to phenylalanine inclusive. The retained sequence is limited to the CDR3, 45 bases, with the frame set at the first base. For CDR1 and CDR2, the germline V gene (reference sequence) lists GTSNPN and SVGIG. At diagnosis, peripheral blood, uninvolved tumor-adjacent lung and tumor were collected and were preserved as a mix of fresh-frozen and FFPE material. For TCR repertoire profiling, blood samples were analyzed as peripheral blood mononuclear cells. The immunoSEQ Assay was used to sequence TCR beta CDR3 regions from DNA. The study's own analysis went as follows. T cell density was computed as TCR beta template counts normalized to usable DNA estimated by amplifying housekeeping genes. Richness was estimated with the preseqR package, extrapolating to 400,000 templates for PBMC samples and 120,000 templates for tissue samples. Clonality was calculated as one minus Pielou's evenness. To identify tissue-enriched TCRs, differential abundance testing was run on productive amino-acid clonotypes with a minimum total count of 5 and an alpha of 0.1. Repertoire overlap between compartments was quantified with the Jaccard Index and Morisita Overlap Index. GLIPH clustered TCR beta CDR3s with public tetramer-defined viral CDR3s; viral motifs required at least three viral sequences plus V-gene enrichment. Sourced from immuneACCESS, this table was stored by TCRdb with only in-frame sequences that have V and J called. A share of the clones is absent; for the studies checked, an unresolved V gene accounts for under half, and the remainder has no known explanation. V and J calls and clone size are as listed in that table; D and trimming were resolved from the DNA. The table for this sample lists about 52,000 clones; more than 85% of them were counted only once. About a sixth of the sample lies in the top ten.

Overall study results and their limits: Because the study design was exploratory, TCR variables were selected using unadjusted p-values without false-discovery rate correction. Because multi-region sequencing of the tumors was not done, intratumor heterogeneity could not be ruled out. A median of around 60 of the top 100 tumor clones turned up in the paired uninvolved adjacent lung, and 25 to 35 of those clones also ranked among the top 100 of that same adjacent lung. Higher blood T cell density associated with longer overall survival, while higher adjacent-lung clonality associated with shorter survival. Uninvolved tumor-adjacent lung showed the highest T cell clonality, higher than tumor, which suggests more focused antigenic responses in the adjacent lung.

The chain links TRBV30 with TRBJ1-5, with 11 bases matching TRBD1. Sequencing used PBMCs, obtained before any cancer treatment. This receptor was obtained from a female donor with stage II lung adenocarcinoma. The nucleotides read TGTGCCTGGTCTGCTGGGACAGGGGGGAATCAGCCCCAGCATTTT. It translates as CAWSAGTGGNQPQHF. The CDR3 plus the reference TRBV30 and TRBJ1-5 genes for the other parts give the full variable domain: SQTIHQWPATLVQPVGSPLSLECTVEGTSNPNLYWYRQAAGRGLQLLFYSVGIGQISSEVPQNLSASRPQDRQFILSSKKLLLSDSGFYLCAWSAGTGGNQPQHFGDGTRLSIL.